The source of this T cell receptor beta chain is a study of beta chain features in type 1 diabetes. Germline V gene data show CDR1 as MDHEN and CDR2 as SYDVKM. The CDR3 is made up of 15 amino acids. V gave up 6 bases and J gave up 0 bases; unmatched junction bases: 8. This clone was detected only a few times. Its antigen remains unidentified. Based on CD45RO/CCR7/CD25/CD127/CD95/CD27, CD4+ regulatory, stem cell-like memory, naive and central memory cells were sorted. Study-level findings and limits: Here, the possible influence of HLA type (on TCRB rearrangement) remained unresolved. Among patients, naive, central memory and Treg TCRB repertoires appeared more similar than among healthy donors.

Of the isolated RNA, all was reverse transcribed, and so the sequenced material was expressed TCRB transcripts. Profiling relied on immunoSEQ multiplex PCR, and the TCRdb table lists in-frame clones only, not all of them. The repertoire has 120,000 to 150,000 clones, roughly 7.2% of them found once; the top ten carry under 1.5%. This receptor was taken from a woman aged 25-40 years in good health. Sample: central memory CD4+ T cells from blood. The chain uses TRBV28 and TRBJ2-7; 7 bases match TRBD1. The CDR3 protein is CASSATGTASYEQYF. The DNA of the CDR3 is TGTGCCAGCAGCGCAACCGGGACAGCCTCCTACGAGCAGTACTTC.